The clone carrying this TCR beta chain was picked up a small number of times. Its antigen is not identified. As every portion of the isolated RNA was reverse transcribed, the sequencing read expressed TCRB transcripts. The table came from immunoSEQ multiplex PCR; TCRdb's copy has only in-frame clones and leaves some out. The sample includes about half a million clones, 30% of them seen just once. Isolation of CD4+ naive, central memory, regulatory and stem cell-like memory cells was achieved by sorting via CD45RO/CCR7/CD25/CD127/CD95/CD27. This CDR3 region has 15 residues. The V end was cut by 4 bases, the J end by 5 bases, with 18 bases between. CDR1 and CDR2 (germline): MNHEY, SMNVEV (reference sequence). This sample was included in a study of beta chain features in type 1 diabetes. Findings and caveats of the study: Compared to healthy donors, patients appeared to have naive, central memory and Treg TCRB repertoires that were more alike. When Type 1 diabetes patients were examined, their TCRB CDR3s proved moderately but significantly shorter in all four CD4+ subsets.

The receptor comes from a man between 18 and 29 years old in good health. Input material: naive CD4+ T cells from blood. The gene calls are TRBV27 and TRBJ2-7; D unresolved. For the CDR3, the DNA is TGTGCCAGCAGTTCTTGGACGGGTGGAAAGAACGAGCAGTACTTC. Its translation: CASSSWTGGKNEQYF.